This T cell receptor beta chain derives from a study of shared clonotypes between healthy human individuals. Across the whole study: Plates per donor: three CD4 naive, three CD4 memory, two CD8 naive, one CD8 memory. Study-wide findings and caveats: Generation probabilities were higher for clonotypes shared across all four sorted-subset donors than for unshared ones. The sampled material consisted only of blood, and tissue repertoires are likely to differ.

There are 17 residues in the CDR3. V shed 0 bases and J 1 base; nucleotides not matched to a gene: 9. Germline values: CDR1 SEHNR, CDR2 FQNEAQ (reference sequence). Positively selected for CCR7, the CD45RO-negative cells used as naive CD8 cells excluded terminally differentiated effector memory CD45RA+ cells. As handled by the study authors: ImmunoSEQ supplied junction-only sequences lacking quality scores, so filtering was different. Libraries were prepared by immunoSEQ multiplex PCR; TCRdb keeps only in-frame clonotypes and omits some of them. V, J and clone size were drawn from that table, and D and trimming were deduced from the DNA. The sample has 2 million to 2.5 million clones, approximately 94% seen once. Comment on this clone: What it binds is unknown.

V usage is TRBV7-9 and J usage is TRBJ2-7; 7 bases match TRBD1. The sequencing input was naive CD8+ T cells sorted from blood. This TCR derives from a man aged 18 to 30 in good health. CDR3 DNA: TGTGCCAGCAGCTTAGCTCCAACCGGGACAGTATCCTACGAGCAGTACTTC. Translation: CASSLAPTGTVSYEQYF.